The 5 T cell receptor beta chains below come from one sample, sequenced in a study of human T cells and chemical hapten exposure. One entry per CDR3 protein, called by TCRdb with MiXCR from the RACE reads. The table includes more than 100,000 distinct CDR3 sequences, 10% to 12% detected once. The time point was: patch test 3, about 24 weeks after DPC sensitization. Specified treatment: therapeutic diphenylcyclopropenone sensitization with weekly scalp DPC. The sample in question was whole blood, obtained in connection with sensitization to the hapten diphenylcyclopropenone (DPC). The receptors stem from a woman between 45 and 60 years old with alopecia areata. Some clones in this sample may be carry-over from other donors' samples.

This clonotype has more than one count but fewer than ten. This chain connects TRBV6-6 to TRBJ2-1; 14 bases align to TRBD2. The CDR3 has 14 amino acids. Unmatched junction bases numbered 0, after V lost 2 bases and J lost 9 bases. Germline V lookup: CDR1 MNHNY, CDR2 SVGAGI (reference sequence). This chain's CDR3 is CASSYGTSGSEQFF. The CDR3 DNA reads as TGTGCCAGCAGTTACGGGACTAGCGGGAGTGAGCAGTTCTTC.

J is TRBJ1-2 and V is TRBV5-1; D is uncertain. This CDR3 region has 12 residues. Germline values: CDR1 SGHRS, CDR2 YFSETQ. V was cut by 1 base and J by 6 bases, with 7 bases left in between. CDR3 sequence: CASSLYLDGYTF. As DNA, the CDR3 is TGCGCCAGCAGCTTGTATCTGGATGGCTACACCTTC.

This clonotype has just a few counts. This rearrangement joins TRBV3-1 to TRBJ2-7; D is unresolved. V lost 1 base to trimming and J lost 0 bases, with 13 bases between them. Germline V gives CDR1 LGHDT, CDR2 YNNKEL (reference sequence). This CDR3 is 16 amino acids long. CDR3 loop: CASSQGIWRVSYEQYF. In DNA, the CDR3 is TGTGCCAGCAGCCAAGGCATTTGGAGAGTCTCCTACGAGCAGTACTTC.

Ten or more counts support this clonotype. The chain employs TRBV29-1 and TRBJ1-1; D is undetermined. The V gene lost 0 bases and the J gene lost 2 bases, with 7 bases spanning the gap. Germline loops: CDR1 SQVTM, CDR2 ANQGSEA. CDR3 length equals 13 residues. CDR3 sequence: CSVEDSLNTEAFF. In DNA form, the CDR3 reads TGCAGCGTTGAAGACAGCCTAAACACTGAAGCTTTCTTT.

V is TRBV12-3 or TRBV12-4 and J is TRBJ2-7, with D perhaps matching TRBD2 (6 bases). The CDR3 sequence is 11 residues long. The V end was cut by 3 bases, the J end by 9 bases, with 9 bases between. CDR3: CASSFGRGQYF. The CDR3 region has the DNA TGTGCCAGCAGTTTCGGGCGGGGGCAGTACTTC.